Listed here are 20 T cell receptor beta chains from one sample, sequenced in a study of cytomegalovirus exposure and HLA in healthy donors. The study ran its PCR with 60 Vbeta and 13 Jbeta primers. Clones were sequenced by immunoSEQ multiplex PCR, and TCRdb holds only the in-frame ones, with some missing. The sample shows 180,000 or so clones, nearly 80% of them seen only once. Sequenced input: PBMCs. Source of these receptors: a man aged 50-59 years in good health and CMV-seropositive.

The CDR3, as DNA: TGTGCCAGTATCCCACCGACAGGTGCAGCTTTCTTT. Translation: CASIPPTGAAFF. J is TRBJ1-1 and V is TRBV19; a weak D match, TRBD1 (6 bases). V dropped 7 bases and J dropped 10 bases, with 16 bases sitting between them. In germline, CDR1 is LNHDA, CDR2 SQIVND (reference sequence). The CDR3 is 12 amino acids.

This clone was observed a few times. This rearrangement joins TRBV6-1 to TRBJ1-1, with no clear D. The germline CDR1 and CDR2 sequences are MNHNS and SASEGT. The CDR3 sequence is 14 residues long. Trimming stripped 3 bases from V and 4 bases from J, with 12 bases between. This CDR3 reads CASSDGEVGTEAFF. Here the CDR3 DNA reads TGTGCCAGCAGTGATGGGGAGGTGGGCACTGAAGCTTTCTTT.

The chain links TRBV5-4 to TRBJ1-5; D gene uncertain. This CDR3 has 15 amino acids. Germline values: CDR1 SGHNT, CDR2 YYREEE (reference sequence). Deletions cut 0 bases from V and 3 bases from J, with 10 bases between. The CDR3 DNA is TGTGCCAGCAGCTTGGCCAGGATATACAATCAGCCCCAGCATTTT. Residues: CASSLARIYNQPQHF.

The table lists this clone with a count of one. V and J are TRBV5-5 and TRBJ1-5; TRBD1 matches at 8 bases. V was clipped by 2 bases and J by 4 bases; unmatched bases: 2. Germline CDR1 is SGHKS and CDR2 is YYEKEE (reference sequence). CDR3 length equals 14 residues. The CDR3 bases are TGTGCCAGCAGCTTTACAGGGGGAAATCAGCCCCAGCATTTT. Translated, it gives CASSFTGGNQPQHF.

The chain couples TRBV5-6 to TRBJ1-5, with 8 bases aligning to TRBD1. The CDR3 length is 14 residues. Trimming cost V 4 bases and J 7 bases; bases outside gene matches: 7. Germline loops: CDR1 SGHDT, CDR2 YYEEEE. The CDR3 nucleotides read TGTGCCAGCAGCGATGGACAGGGTGGGCAGCCCCAGCATTTT. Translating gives CASSDGQGGQPQHF. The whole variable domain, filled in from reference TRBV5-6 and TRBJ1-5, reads DAGVTQSPTHLIKTRGQQVTLRCSPKSGHDTVSWYQQALGQGPQFIFQYYEEEERQRGNFPDRFSGHQFPNYSSELNVNALLLGDSALYLCASSDGQGGQPQHFGDGTRLSIL.

The CDR3 DNA reads as TGCGCCAGCAGCTTGACGGCAGGGGGGAACTATGGCTACACCTTC. Translation gives CASSLTAGGNYGYTF. This chain connects TRBV5-1 to TRBJ1-2; 7 bases are a match to TRBD1. Unmatched junction bases numbered 5, after V lost 1 base and J lost 2 bases. The CDR3 runs to 15 residues. Germline lookup yields CDR1 SGHRS and CDR2 YFSETQ.

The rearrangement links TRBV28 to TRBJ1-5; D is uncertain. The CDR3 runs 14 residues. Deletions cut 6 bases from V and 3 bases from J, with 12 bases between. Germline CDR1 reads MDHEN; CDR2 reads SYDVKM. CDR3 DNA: TGTGCCAGCAGCCAACAATCCCACAATCAGCCCCAGCATTTT. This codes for CASSQQSHNQPQHF.

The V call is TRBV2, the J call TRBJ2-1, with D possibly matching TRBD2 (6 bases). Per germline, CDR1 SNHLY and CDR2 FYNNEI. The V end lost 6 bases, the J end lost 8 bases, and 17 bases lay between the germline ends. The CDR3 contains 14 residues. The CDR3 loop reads CASRPGPAGHEQFF. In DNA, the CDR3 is TGTGCCAGCAGGCCGGGACCCGCGGGGCATGAGCAGTTCTTC.

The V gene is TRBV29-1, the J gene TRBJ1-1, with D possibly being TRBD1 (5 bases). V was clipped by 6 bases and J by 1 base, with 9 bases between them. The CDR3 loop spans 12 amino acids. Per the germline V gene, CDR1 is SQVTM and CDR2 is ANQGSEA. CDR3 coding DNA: TGCAGCGTGTGCACAGGGAACACTGAAGCTTTCTTT. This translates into CSVCTGNTEAFF.

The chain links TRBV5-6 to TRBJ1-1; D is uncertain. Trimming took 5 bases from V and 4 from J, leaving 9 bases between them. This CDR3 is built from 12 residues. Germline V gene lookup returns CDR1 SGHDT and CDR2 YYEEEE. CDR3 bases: TGTGCCAGCAGTACAGTACCCACTGAAGCTTTCTTT. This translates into CASSTVPTEAFF.

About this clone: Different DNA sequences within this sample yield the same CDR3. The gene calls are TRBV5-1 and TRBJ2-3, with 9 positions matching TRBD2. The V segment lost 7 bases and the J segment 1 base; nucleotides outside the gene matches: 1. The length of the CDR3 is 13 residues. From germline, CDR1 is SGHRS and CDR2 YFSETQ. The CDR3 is CASSSGGTDTQYF. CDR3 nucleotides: TGCGCCAGCTCTAGCGGGGGCACAGATACGCAGTATTTT.

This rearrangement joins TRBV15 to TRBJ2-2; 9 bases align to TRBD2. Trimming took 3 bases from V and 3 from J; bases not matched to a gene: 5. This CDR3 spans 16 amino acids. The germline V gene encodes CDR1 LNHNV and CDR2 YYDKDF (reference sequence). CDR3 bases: TGTGCCACCAGCAGGCGGGGGGGGTCGTACACCGGGGAGCTGTTTTTT. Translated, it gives CATSRRGGSYTGELFF.

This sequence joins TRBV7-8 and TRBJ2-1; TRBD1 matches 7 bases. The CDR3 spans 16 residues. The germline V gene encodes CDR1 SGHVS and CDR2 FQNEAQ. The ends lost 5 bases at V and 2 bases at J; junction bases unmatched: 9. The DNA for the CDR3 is TGTGCCAGCAGCAGAACCACCGGGACAGCCTACAATGAGCAGTTCTTC. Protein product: CASSRTTGTAYNEQFF.

The CDR3 sequence is CASSTWAGDDTGELFF. The CDR3, as DNA: TGTGCCAGCAGCACTTGGGCAGGGGACGACACCGGGGAGCTGTTTTTT. The chain joins TRBV28 to TRBJ2-2; a possible D gene is TRBD1 (6 bases). Germline V CDR1 and CDR2: MDHEN, SYDVKM. With 6 bases removed from V and 3 bases from J, the gap between germline ends came to 17 bases. The CDR3 consists of 16 residues.

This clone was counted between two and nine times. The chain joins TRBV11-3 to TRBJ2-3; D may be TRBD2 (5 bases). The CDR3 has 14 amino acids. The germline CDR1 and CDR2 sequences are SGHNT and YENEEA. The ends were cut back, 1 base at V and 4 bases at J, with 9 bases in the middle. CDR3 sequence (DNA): TGTGCCAGCAGCTTAGGGACTGGGTCAGATACGCAGTATTTT. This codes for CASSLGTGSDTQYF.

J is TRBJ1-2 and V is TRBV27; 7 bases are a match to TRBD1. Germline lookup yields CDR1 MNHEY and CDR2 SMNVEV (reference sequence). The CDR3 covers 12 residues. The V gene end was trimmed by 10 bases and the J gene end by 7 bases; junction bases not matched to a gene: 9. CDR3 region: CATGGKLGGYTF. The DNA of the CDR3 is TGTGCCACAGGGGGTAAATTAGGTGGCTACACCTTC.

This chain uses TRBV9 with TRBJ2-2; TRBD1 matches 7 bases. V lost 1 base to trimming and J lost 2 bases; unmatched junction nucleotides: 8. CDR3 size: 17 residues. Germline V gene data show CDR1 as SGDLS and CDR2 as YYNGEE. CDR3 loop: CASSVPRTGPNTGELFF. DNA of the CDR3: TGTGCCAGCAGCGTACCCCGGACAGGACCTAACACCGGGGAGCTGTTTTTT.

The CDR3 DNA sequence: TGTGCCAGCACCTTCGGGGGAGGCACAGATACGCAGTATTTT. Protein product: CASTFGGGTDTQYF. The chain recombines TRBV6-6 with TRBJ2-3; tentative D call: TRBD2 (6 bases). The germline CDR1 and CDR2 sequences are MNHNY and SVGAGI (reference sequence). The CDR3 is 14 residues long. Trimming left V 7 bases short and J 1 base short, with 12 bases between.

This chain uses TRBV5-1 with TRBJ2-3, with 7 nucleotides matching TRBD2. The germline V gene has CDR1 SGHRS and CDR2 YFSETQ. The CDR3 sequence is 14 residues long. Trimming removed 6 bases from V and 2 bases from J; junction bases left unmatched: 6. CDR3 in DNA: TGCGCCAGCATGGACGGGGGGTTCACAGATACGCAGTATTTT. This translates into CASMDGGFTDTQYF.

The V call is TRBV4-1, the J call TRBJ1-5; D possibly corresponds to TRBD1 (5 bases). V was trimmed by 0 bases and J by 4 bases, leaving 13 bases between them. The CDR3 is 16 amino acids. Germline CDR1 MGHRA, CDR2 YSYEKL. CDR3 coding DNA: TGCGCCAGCAGCCAAGATTGGGGCTTGACTAATCAGCCCCAGCATTTT. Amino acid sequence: CASSQDWGLTNQPQHF.